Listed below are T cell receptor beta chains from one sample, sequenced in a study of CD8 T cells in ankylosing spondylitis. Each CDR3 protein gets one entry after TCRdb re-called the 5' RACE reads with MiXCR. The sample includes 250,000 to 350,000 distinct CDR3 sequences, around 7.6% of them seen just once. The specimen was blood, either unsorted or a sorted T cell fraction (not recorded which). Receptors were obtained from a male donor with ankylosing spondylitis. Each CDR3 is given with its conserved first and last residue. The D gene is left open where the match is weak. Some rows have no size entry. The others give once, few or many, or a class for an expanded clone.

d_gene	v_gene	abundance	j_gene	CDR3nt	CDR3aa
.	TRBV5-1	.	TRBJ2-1	TGCGCCAGCAGCACGGGGCTCAATGAGCAGTTCTTC	CASSTGLNEQFF
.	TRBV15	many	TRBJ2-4	TGTGCCACCAGCAAAGCGAGCGAATCCGGAGACATTCAGTACTTC	CATSKASESGDIQYF
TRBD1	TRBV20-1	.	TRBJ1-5	TGCAGTGCTCAGGACAGGGGTAGCAATCAGCCCCAGCATTTT	CSAQDRGSNQPQHF
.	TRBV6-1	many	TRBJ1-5	TGTGCCAGCAAAAAGGACGGGGATAGCAATCAGCCCCAGCATTTT	CASKKDGDSNQPQHF
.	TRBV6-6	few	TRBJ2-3	TGTGCCAGCAGTTACGCAGCGCGGGGTACGCAGTATTTT	CASSYAARGTQYF
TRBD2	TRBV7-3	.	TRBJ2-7	TGTGCCAGCAGCCCACCCGGACTAGCGGGGGAGACCTACGAGCAGTACTTC	CASSPPGLAGETYEQYF
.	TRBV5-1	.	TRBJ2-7	TGCGCCAGCAGCTTGAGACAGGGAGGAATCGAGCAGTACTTC	CASSLRQGGIEQYF
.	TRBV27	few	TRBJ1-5	TGTGCCAGCAGTTTATCCGGACAGTTCAATCAGCCCCAGCATTTT	CASSLSGQFNQPQHF
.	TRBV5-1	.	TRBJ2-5	TGCGCCAGCAGCTTGGGAGGGAATAGAGAGACCCAGTACTTC	CASSLGGNRETQYF
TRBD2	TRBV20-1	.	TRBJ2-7	TGCAGTGCCCGGGGACTAGCCAGCCACGAGCAGTACTTC	CSARGLASHEQYF
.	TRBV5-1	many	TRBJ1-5	TGCGCCAGCAGCTTGGAAGGTTGGGGCAATCAGCCCCAGCATTTT	CASSLEGWGNQPQHF
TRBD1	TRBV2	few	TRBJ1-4	TGTGCCAGCAGTGCCGGGACAGGGGGTATAGAAAAACTGTTTTTT	CASSAGTGGIEKLFF
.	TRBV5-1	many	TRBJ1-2	TGCGCCAGCAGCCAAGGAGGGAATAACTATGGCTACACCTTC	CASSQGGNNYGYTF
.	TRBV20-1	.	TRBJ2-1	TGCAGTGCTAGAGGGACGACTAGCTACAATGAGCAGTTCTTC	CSARGTTSYNEQFF
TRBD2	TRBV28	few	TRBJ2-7	TGTGCCAGCAGTGGGGGACTAGCAGTGGCCTACGAGCAGTACTTC	CASSGGLAVAYEQYF
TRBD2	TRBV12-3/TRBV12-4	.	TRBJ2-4	TGTGCCAGCAGTTTCGGACTAGTTAAACTCAAAAACATTCAGTACTTC	CASSFGLVKLKNIQYF
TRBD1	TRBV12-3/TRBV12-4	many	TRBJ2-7	TGTGCCAGCAGCTCGACAGGGGAGTCCTACGAGCAGTACTTC	CASSSTGESYEQYF
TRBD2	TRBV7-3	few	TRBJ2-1	TGTGCCAGCAGCTTGACGACCGGGACCCGAGCTAGCGGGAGGCTTTCCTACAATGAGCAGTTCTTC	CASSLTTGTRASGRLSYNEQFF
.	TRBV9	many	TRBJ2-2	TGTGCCAGCAGCGTAGTCGGAGCGAACACCGGGGAGCTGTTTTTT	CASSVVGANTGELFF
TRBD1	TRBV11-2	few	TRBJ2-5	TGTGCCAGCAGCCGAACCGGGACAGGGATCGAGACCCAGTACTTC	CASSRTGTGIETQYF
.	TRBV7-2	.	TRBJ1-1	TGTGCCAGCAGCTTAGTGGGTCGCTGGGCTGAAGCTTTCTTT	CASSLVGRWAEAFF
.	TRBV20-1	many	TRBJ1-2	TGCAGTGCTATCCGGGGCTACACCTTC	CSAIRGYTF
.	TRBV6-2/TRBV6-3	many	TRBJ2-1	TGTGCCAGCACCGCGACTTGGATCTCCTACAATGAGCAGTTCTTC	CASTATWISYNEQFF
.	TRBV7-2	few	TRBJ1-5	TGTGCCAGCAGCGAACGGGGGTTAGATCAGCCCCAGCATTTT	CASSERGLDQPQHF
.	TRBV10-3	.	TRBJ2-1	TGTGCCATCAGTGGTCCGCCGGAGAGTTCCTACAATGAGCAGTTCTTC	CAISGPPESSYNEQFF
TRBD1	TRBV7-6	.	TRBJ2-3	TGTGCCAGCAGCTTAGCCAGGGGGCAAGATACGCAGTATTTT	CASSLARGQDTQYF
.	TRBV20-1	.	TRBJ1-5	TGCAGTGCTAGAGTTTTTGATCAGCCCCAGCATTTT	CSARVFDQPQHF
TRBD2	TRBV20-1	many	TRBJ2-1	TGCAGTGCTGGACTAGCGGGACTAAATGAGCAGTTCTTC	CSAGLAGLNEQFF
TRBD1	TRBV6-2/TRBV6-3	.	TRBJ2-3	TGTGCCAGCAGCTTTACAGGGGTGACGAGCACAGATACGCAGTATTTT	CASSFTGVTSTDTQYF
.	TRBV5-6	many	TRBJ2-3	TGTGCCAGCAGCTTGAACACAGATACGCAGTATTTT	CASSLNTDTQYF